This is a list of T cell receptor beta chains from one sample in a study of cytomegalovirus exposure and HLA in healthy donors. The method was immunoSEQ multiplex PCR; TCRdb's version includes in-frame clones alone and lacks a portion of them. The sample includes 100,000 to 120,000 clones, around four fifths of them seen just once. Sequencing input: PBMCs. Source of these receptors: a woman aged 60-75 years in good health and CMV-seropositive. Both conserved end residues are part of each CDR3. D genes are given only for firm matches. Size values are once, few and many counts, or a class for expanded clones, and some rows have none.

j_call v_call clone_size d_call cdr3_nt cdr3_aa
TRBJ1-4 TRBV28 . TRBD1 TGTGCCAGCAGCTCCGGGACAGAAAATGAAAAACTGTTTTTT CASSSGTENEKLFF
TRBJ1-4 TRBV29-1 few . TGCAGCGTTGAAACGGGTCATGAAAAACTGTTTTTT CSVETGHEKLFF
TRBJ2-7 TRBV28 . . TGTGCCAGCAGGGAGGGGGCCAGACGGAGGGCCTACGAGCAGTACTTC CASREGARRRAYEQYF
TRBJ2-7 TRBV28 . . TGTGCCAGCAGTTTCGGTCGGAGGGAGAGGGAGCAGTACTTC CASSFGRREREQYF
TRBJ2-7 TRBV6-5 few TRBD2 TGTGCCAGCAGTTACTCCGGGCGGGAGGGCTACGAGCAGTACTTC CASSYSGREGYEQYF
TRBJ2-7 TRBV2 . . TGTGCCAGCAGTGAAAATCTAATCTCCTACGAGCAGTACTTC CASSENLISYEQYF
TRBJ2-7 TRBV5-1 few . TGCGCCAGCAGATCATCGTGGGGCCATTACGAGCAGTACTTC CASRSSWGHYEQYF
TRBJ2-7 TRBV18 . . TGTGCCAGCTCACCTGCACCCGTAGTCCACGAGCAGTACTTC CASSPAPVVHEQYF
TRBJ2-7 TRBV7-2 . . TGTGCCAGCAGCATGACAGCCTACGAGCAGTACTTC CASSMTAYEQYF
TRBJ2-3 TRBV28 . . TGTGCCAGCAGTTTATTTGTTGGAGCGGATACGCAGTATTTT CASSLFVGADTQYF
TRBJ2-7 TRBV15 . . TGTGCCACCAGCAGAGAAATAGAACGGTACGAGCAGTACTTC CATSREIERYEQYF
TRBJ2-7 TRBV9 . TRBD2 TGTGCCAGCAGCGTAAAAGGGAGAGCCGGGACTAGCCAAGGACCCTACGAGCAGTACTTC CASSVKGRAGTSQGPYEQYF
TRBJ2-7 TRBV7-9 . . TGTGCCAGCAGCCCAGGGACACAATACGAGCAGTACTTC CASSPGTQYEQYF
TRBJ2-5 TRBV7-2 . TRBD2 TGTGCCAGCAGCTTACGTCGGACTAGCGGGAATAACCAAGAGACCCAGTACTTC CASSLRRTSGNNQETQYF
TRBJ2-3 TRBV19 . TRBD2 TGTGCCAGTACCGGAAGACTAGCGGGATTGGCAGATACGCAGTATTTT CASTGRLAGLADTQYF
TRBJ2-7 TRBV7-2 . TRBD2 TGTGCCAGCAGCCTTGTGAGCCTACGGGAGGGGCCCGGCATAGAGCAGTACTTC CASSLVSLREGPGIEQYF
TRBJ2-7 TRBV5-4 . . TGTGCCAGCAGCTTCGAGACACCATACGAGCAGTACTTC CASSFETPYEQYF
TRBJ1-2 TRBV11-3 . TRBD1 TGTGCCAGCAGCACAACACAGGGGCTTGGCTACACCTTC CASSTTQGLGYTF
TRBJ1-2 TRBV25-1 . . TGTGCCAGCAGTATGAAAACGAGTTATGGCTACACCTTC CASSMKTSYGYTF
TRBJ2-2 TRBV27 few TRBD1 TGTGCCAGCAGCAATCAAACAGGGGGCAACGGGGAGCTGTTTTTT CASSNQTGGNGELFF
TRBJ1-5 TRBV13 once TRBD1 TGTGCCAGCAGCTATGGGACAGGCCCTTCGCGGCCCCAGCATTTT CASSYGTGPSRPQHF
TRBJ1-1 TRBV19 . . TGTGCCAGTAGTATCCTGGGAGGAGGTAACACTGAAGCTTTCTTT CASSILGGGNTEAFF
TRBJ2-7 TRBV7-2 . . TGTGCCAGCAGCTTGCAGGGGACCGAGCAGTACTTC CASSLQGTEQYF
TRBJ2-1 TRBV12-5 once . TGTGCTAGTGCCCTCGGACAGCACAATGAGCAGTTCTTC CASALGQHNEQFF
TRBJ2-3 TRBV10-3 . . TGTGCCATCAGTGCGGGTATTGTACAGGGCACAGATACGCAGTATTTT CAISAGIVQGTDTQYF
TRBJ2-3 TRBV7-3 . . TGTGCCAGCAGCTTTTACAGGGAGGGGAGAGATACGCAGTATTTT CASSFYREGRDTQYF
TRBJ1-2 TRBV11-2 . . TGTGCCAGCAGCTTAAACAGGGACCATGGCTACACCTTC CASSLNRDHGYTF
TRBJ1-3 TRBV2 . . TGTGCCAGAGGGCGGGGCGCTGGAAACACCATATATTTT CARGRGAGNTIYF
TRBJ2-3 TRBV11-3 . . TGTGCCAGCAGCTTAGATCATCGGGGGAGGCCCCGGTATTTT CASSLDHRGRPRYF
TRBJ1-2 TRBV6-5 few . TGTGCCAGCAGACTCGACAGAAACTATGGCTACACCTTC CASRLDRNYGYTF
TRBJ2-7 TRBV18 . . TGTGCCAGCTCACCACCAGAGGGACAAATCTACGAGCAGTACTTC CASSPPEGQIYEQYF
TRBJ2-7 TRBV7-2 . TRBD2 TGTGCCAGCAGCCCCACAGCGGGAGTGGTGCACGAGCAGTACTTC CASSPTAGVVHEQYF
TRBJ2-7 TRBV11-2 . . TGTGCCAGCAGCTTAGTGGGTAGCTTAAGGTCCTACGAGCAGTACTTC CASSLVGSLRSYEQYF
TRBJ2-5 TRBV18 . . TGTGCCAGCTCACCAGAGAACCAAGAGACCCAGTACTTC CASSPENQETQYF
TRBJ1-1 TRBV5-1 . TRBD1 TGCGCCAGCAGCCACGGACAGGGAGGTAAAGAAGCTTTCTTT CASSHGQGGKEAFF
TRBJ1-3 TRBV7-9 . TRBD1 TGTGCCAGCAGCGCGGGACAGCGGGCTGGTGGAAACACCATATATTTT CASSAGQRAGGNTIYF
TRBJ2-2 TRBV19 . TRBD2 TGTGCCAGTAGTATAAGTCGGACTAGCGGAGCGAACACCGGGGAGCTGTTTTTT CASSISRTSGANTGELFF
TRBJ1-2 TRBV5-1 . TRBD1 TGCGCCAGCAGCCAGACCCCCGGGACAGCTAACTATGGCTACACCTTC CASSQTPGTANYGYTF
TRBJ1-5 TRBV2 . . TGTGCCAGCAGTTCACAGGGTCCGAAGCAGCCCCAGCATTTT CASSSQGPKQPQHF
TRBJ1-1 TRBV13 . TRBD1 TGTGCCAGCAGCCCGGGGACAGGGAGGATCATGAACACTGAAGCTTTCTTT CASSPGTGRIMNTEAFF
TRBJ1-1 TRBV7-6 . TRBD1 TGTGCCAGCAGCTACGACAGGGGCTTGAGTGGGACTGAAGCTTTCTTT CASSYDRGLSGTEAFF
TRBJ1-1 TRBV2 . . TGTGCCAGCAGTGAGAGGCTCCCTGAAGCTTTCTTT CASSERLPEAFF
TRBJ2-2 TRBV9 . . TGTGCCAGCAGCGTAGTCGGTAACGCCGGGGAGCTGTTTTTT CASSVVGNAGELFF
TRBJ2-1 TRBV6-1 . . TGTGCCAGCAGATGGGAAGGGGGACCTAGCAATGAGCAGTTCTTC CASRWEGGPSNEQFF
TRBJ2-5 TRBV6-5 . TRBD2 TGTGCCAGCAGTTACGCCCTAGCGGGAGTCGGCGAGGCCCAGTACTTC CASSYALAGVGEAQYF
TRBJ2-1 TRBV5-5 once . TGTGCCAGCAGCTTCGAAACTAGGAACTACAATGAGCAGTTCTTC CASSFETRNYNEQFF
TRBJ2-1 TRBV27 . TRBD2 TGTGCCAGCAGTTTATCAGGCGGGACTAGCGGGAGAGGAGGGAATGAGCAGTTCTTC CASSLSGGTSGRGGNEQFF
TRBJ2-7 TRBV7-9 . TRBD1 TGTGCCAGCAGCCCGCGACAGGGGATGTACTTC CASSPRQGMYF